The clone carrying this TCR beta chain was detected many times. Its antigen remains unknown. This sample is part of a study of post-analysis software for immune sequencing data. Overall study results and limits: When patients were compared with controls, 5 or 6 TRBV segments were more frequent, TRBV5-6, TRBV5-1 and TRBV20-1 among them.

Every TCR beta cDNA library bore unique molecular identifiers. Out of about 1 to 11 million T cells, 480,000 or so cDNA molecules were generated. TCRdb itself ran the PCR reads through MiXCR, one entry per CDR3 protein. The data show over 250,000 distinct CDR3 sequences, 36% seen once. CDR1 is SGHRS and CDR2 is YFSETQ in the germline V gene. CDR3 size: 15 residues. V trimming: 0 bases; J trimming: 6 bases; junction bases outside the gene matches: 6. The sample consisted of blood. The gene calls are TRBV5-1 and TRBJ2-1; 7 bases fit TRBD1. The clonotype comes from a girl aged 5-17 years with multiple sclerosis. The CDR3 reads CASSLEARGRNEQFF. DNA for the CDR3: TGCGCCAGCAGCTTGGAGGCAAGGGGGCGCAATGAGCAGTTCTTC. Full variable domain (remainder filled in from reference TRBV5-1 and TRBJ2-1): KAGVTQTPRYLIKTRGQQVTLSCSPISGHRSVSWYQQTPGQGLQFLFEYFSETQRNKGNFPGRFSGRQFSNSRSEMNVSTLELGDSALYLCASSLEARGRNEQFFGPGTRLTVL.